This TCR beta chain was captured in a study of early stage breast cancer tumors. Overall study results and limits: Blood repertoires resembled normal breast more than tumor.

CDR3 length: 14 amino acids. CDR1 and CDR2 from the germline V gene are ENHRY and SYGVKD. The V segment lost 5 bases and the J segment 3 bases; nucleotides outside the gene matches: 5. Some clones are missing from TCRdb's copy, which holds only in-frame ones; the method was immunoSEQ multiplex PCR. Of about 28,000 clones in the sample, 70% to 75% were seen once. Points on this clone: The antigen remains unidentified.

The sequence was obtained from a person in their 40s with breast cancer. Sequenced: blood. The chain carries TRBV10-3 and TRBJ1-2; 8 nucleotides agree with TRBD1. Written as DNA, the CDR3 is TGTGCCATCAGTACGACAGGGGCGGACTATGGCTACACCTTC. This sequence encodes CAISTTGADYGYTF.